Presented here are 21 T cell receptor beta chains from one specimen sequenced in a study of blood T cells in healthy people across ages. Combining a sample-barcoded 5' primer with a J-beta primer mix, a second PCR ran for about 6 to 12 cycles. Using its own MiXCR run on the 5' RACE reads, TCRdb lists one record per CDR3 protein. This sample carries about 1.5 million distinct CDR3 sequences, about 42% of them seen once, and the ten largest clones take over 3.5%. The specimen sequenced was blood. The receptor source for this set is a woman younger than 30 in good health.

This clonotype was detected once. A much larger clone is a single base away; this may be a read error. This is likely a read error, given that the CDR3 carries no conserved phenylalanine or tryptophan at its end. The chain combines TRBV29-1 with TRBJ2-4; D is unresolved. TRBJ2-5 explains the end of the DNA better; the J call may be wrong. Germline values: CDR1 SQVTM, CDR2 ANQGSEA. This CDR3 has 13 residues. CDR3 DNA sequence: TGCAGCGTTGAAGAAAGCCCGACAGAGACCCAGTACTCC. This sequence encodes CSVEESPTETQYS.

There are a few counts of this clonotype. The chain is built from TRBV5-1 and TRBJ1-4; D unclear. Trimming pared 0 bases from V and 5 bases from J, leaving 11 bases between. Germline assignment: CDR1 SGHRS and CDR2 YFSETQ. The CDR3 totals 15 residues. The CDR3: CASSLAPDGNEKLFF. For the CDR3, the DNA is TGCGCCAGCAGCTTGGCGCCGGACGGGAATGAAAAACTGTTTTTT.

CDR3 residues: CASSPRDRVRPEQYF. CDR3 nucleotides: TGTGCCAGCTCACCCCGGGACAGGGTAAGACCCGAGCAGTACTTC. V and J are TRBV18 and TRBJ2-5, with TRBD1 matching 9 bases. The DNA end is a closer match to TRBJ2-7, so the J assignment may be wrong. The germline gives CDR1 KGHSH, CDR2 LQKENI. CDR3 length: 15 residues.

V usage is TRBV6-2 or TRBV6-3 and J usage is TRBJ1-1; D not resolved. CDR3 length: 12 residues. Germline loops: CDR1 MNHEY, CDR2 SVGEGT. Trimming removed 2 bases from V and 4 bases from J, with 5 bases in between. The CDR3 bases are TGTGCCAGCAGTTACGCGGGCACTGAAGCTTTCTTT. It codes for CASSYAGTEAFF.

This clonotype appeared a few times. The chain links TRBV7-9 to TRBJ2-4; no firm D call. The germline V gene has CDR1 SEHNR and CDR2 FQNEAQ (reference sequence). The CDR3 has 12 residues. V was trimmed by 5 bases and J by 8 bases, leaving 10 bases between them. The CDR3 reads CASSLDLDIQYF. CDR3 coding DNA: TGTGCCAGCAGCCTGGACCTTGACATTCAGTACTTC.

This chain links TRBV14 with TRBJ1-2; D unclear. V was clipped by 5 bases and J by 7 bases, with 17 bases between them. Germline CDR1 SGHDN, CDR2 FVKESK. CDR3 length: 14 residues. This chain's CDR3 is CASSSGRGSVGYTF. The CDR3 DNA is TGTGCCAGCAGCTCTGGACGGGGATCGGTTGGCTACACCTTC.

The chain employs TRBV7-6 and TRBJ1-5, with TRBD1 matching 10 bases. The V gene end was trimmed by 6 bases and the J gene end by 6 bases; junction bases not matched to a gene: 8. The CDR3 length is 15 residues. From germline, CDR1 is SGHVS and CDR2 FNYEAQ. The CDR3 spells CASSSGTGAAQPQHF. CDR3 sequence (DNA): TGTGCCAGCAGTTCCGGGACAGGGGCGGCTCAGCCCCAGCATTTT. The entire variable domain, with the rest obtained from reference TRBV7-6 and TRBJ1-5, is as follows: GAGVSQSPRYKVTKRGQDVALRCDPISGHVSLYWYRQALGQGPEFLTYFNYEAQQDKSGLPNDRFSAERPEGSISTLTIQRTEQRDSAMYRCASSSGTGAAQPQHFGDGTRLSIL.

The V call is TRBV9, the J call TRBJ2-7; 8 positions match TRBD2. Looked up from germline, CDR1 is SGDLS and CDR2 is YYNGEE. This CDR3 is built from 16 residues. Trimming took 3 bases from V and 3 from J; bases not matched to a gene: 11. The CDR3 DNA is TGTGCCAGCAGCGACCCGGGGGGGACAAGTAACTACGAGCAGTACTTC. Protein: CASSDPGGTSNYEQYF.

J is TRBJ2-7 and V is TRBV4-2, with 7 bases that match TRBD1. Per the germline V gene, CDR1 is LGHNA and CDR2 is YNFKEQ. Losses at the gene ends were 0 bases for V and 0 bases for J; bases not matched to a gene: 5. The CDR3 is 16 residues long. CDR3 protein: CASSQEATGSSYEQYF. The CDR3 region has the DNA TGTGCCAGCAGCCAAGAGGCGACAGGGAGCTCCTACGAGCAGTACTTC.

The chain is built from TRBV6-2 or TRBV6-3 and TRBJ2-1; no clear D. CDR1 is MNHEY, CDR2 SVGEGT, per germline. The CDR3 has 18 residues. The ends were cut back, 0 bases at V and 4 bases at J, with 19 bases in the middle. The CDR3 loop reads CASSYSLEVFSGYNEQFF. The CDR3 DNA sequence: TGTGCCAGCAGTTACTCACTGGAAGTGTTTTCGGGTTACAATGAGCAGTTCTTC.

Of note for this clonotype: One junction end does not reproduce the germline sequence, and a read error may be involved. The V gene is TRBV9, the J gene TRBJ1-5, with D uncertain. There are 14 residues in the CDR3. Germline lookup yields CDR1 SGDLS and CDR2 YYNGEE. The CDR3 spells CDSSVAGSNQPQHF. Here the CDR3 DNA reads TGTGACAGCAGCGTTGCGGGAAGCAATCAGCCCCAGCATTTT.

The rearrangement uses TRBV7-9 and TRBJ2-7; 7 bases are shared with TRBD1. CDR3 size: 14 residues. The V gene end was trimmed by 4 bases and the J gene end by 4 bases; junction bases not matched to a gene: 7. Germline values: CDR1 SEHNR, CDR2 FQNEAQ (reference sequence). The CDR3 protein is CASSSDTGVYEQYF. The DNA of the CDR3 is TGTGCCAGCAGCTCTGACACAGGGGTGTACGAGCAGTACTTC. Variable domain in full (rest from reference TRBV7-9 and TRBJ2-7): DTGVSQNPRHKITKRGQNVTFRCDPISEHNRLYWYRQTLGQGPEFLTYFQNEAQLEKSRLLSDRFSAERPKGSFSTLEIQRTEQGDSAMYLCASSSDTGVYEQYFGPGTRLTVT.

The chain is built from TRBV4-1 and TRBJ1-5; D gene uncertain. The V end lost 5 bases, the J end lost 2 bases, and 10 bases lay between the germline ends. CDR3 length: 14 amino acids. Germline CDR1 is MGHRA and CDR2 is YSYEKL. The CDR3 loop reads CASSDTRRNQPQHF. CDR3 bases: TGCGCCAGCAGCGACACAAGGCGCAATCAGCCCCAGCATTTT.

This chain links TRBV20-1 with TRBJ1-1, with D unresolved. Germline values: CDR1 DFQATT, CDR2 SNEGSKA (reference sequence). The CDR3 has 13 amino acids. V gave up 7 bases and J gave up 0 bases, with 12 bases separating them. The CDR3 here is CSVNEDLNTEAFF. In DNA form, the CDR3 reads TGCAGTGTTAATGAAGATCTGAACACTGAAGCTTTCTTT.

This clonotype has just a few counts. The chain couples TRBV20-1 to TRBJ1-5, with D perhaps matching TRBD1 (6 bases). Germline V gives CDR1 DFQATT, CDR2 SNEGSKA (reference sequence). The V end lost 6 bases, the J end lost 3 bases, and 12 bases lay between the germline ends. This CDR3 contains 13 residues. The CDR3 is CSALRDNNQPQHF. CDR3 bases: TGCAGTGCCCTCCGGGACAACAATCAGCCCCAGCATTTT.

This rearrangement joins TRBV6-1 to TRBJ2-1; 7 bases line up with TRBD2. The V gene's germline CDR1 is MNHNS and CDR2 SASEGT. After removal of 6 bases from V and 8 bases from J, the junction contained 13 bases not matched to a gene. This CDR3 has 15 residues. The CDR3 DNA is TGTGCCAGCAGCCGACTAGCTGAGGGCCTACATGAGCAGTTCTTC. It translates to CASSRLAEGLHEQFF.

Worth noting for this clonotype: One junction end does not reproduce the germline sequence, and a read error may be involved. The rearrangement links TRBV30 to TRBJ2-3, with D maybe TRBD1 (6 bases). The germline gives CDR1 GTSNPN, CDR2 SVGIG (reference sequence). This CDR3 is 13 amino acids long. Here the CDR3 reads CAWSVAGADAQYF. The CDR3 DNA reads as TGTGCCTGGAGTGTAGCAGGGGCAGATGCGCAGTATTTT.

The CDR3 region is CASSAGDRVGHEQYF. The CDR3 DNA reads as TGTGCCAGCAGTGCCGGGGACAGGGTTGGCCACGAGCAGTACTTC. The chain combines TRBV6-5 with TRBJ2-7, with TRBD1 matching 9 bases. V shed 5 bases, J shed 5 bases, and the junction held 10 bases outside the gene matches. CDR3 size: 15 residues. Germline CDR1 is MNHEY and CDR2 is SVGAGI.

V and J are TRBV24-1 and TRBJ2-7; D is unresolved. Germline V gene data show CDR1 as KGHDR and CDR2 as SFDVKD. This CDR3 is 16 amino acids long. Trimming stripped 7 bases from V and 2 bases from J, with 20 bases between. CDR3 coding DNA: TGTGCCACCAGGCTTAAGGATTTCCTGGTGACCTACGAGCAGTACTTC. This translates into CATRLKDFLVTYEQYF.

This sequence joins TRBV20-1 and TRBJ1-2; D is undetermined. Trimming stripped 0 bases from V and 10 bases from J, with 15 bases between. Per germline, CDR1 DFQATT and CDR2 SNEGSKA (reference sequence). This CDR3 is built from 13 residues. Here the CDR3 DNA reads TGCAGTGCTAGAGATCGATTGGCCCCAAACTACACCTTC. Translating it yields CSARDRLAPNYTF.

CDR3 sequence: CASSSTLKNTEAFF. Written as DNA, the CDR3 is TGTGCCAGCAGCTCTACACTGAAGAACACTGAAGCTTTCTTT. The genes are TRBV7-6 and TRBJ1-1; D remains unclear. Germline CDR1 SGHVS, CDR2 FNYEAQ. V was pared by 4 bases and J by 1 base, with 10 bases between. The CDR3 contains 14 residues.